A selection of T cell receptor beta chains follows, all from one sample in a study of OX40 agonist ivuxolimab in advanced cancers. TCRdb's copy holds only in-frame clones and misses some; the assay was immunoSEQ multiplex PCR. Of over 30,000 clones in the sample, roughly 82% were seen once. The material sequenced was CD4+ or CD8+ T cells sorted from blood, taken in a trial of the OX40 agonist ivuxolimab. These receptor sequences come from an adult with an advanced solid tumor such as melanoma, head and neck, liver or kidney cancer. Each CDR3 is given with its conserved first and last residue. D genes are given only for firm matches. Clone sizes are given selectively: once, few, many, or a class where the clone is expanded.

V: TRBV5-6; J: TRBJ2-7; D: TRBD1; size: NA; DNA: TGTGCCAGCAGCTTGGGGGACAGGGGTGGGTCCTACGAGCAGTACTTC; CDR3: CASSLGDRGGSYEQYF
V: TRBV27; J: TRBJ2-1; D: NA; size: NA; DNA: TGTGCCAGCAGTTTTAGCGGATACAATGAGCAGTTCTTC; CDR3: CASSFSGYNEQFF
V: TRBV6-4; J: TRBJ2-3; D: TRBD2; size: NA; DNA: TGTGCCAGCAGTGCTAGCGGGGGTGGCACAGATACGCAGTATTTT; CDR3: CASSASGGGTDTQYF
V: TRBV4-2; J: TRBJ2-7; D: TRBD1; size: NA; DNA: TGTGCCAGCAGCCTTGGGACAGTTGGCGAGCAGTACTTC; CDR3: CASSLGTVGEQYF
V: TRBV6-1; J: TRBJ1-1; D: NA; size: NA; DNA: TGTGCCAGCACAGAGGGGCCCGAAGCTTTCTTT; CDR3: CASTEGPEAFF
V: TRBV10-3; J: TRBJ2-7; D: NA; size: NA; DNA: TGTGCCATCAGTGACCAGGACAGTGAGATTCCCTACGAGCAGTACTTC; CDR3: CAISDQDSEIPYEQYF
V: TRBV11-2; J: TRBJ2-7; D: TRBD1; size: NA; DNA: TGTGCCAGCAGCTTAGATCACTGGGACAGGGAGAACGAGCAGTACTTC; CDR3: CASSLDHWDRENEQYF
V: TRBV6-5; J: TRBJ2-3; D: NA; size: NA; DNA: TGTGCCAGCAGTTATTTCGCGGGTATAGATACGCAGTATTTT; CDR3: CASSYFAGIDTQYF
V: TRBV6-6; J: TRBJ2-1; D: TRBD2; size: NA; DNA: TGTGCCAGCAGGTCAATAGCGGGAGGTGATGAGCAGTTCTTC; CDR3: CASRSIAGGDEQFF
V: TRBV5-6; J: TRBJ1-3; D: NA; size: NA; DNA: TGTGCCAGCAGCTTAGGGACGGGCTCTGGAAACACCATATATTTT; CDR3: CASSLGTGSGNTIYF
V: TRBV9; J: TRBJ2-1; D: NA; size: NA; DNA: TGTGCCAGCAGCGTCGGGGGGCGGTGGAATGAGCAGTTCTTC; CDR3: CASSVGGRWNEQFF
V: TRBV11-2; J: TRBJ2-1; D: NA; size: NA; DNA: TGTGCCAGCAGCTCAGGACTGACCTACAATGAGCAGTTCTTC; CDR3: CASSSGLTYNEQFF
V: TRBV6-5; J: TRBJ1-3; D: NA; size: NA; DNA: TGTGCCAGCAGTCCGACAGGCGACTCTGGAAACACCATATATTTT; CDR3: CASSPTGDSGNTIYF
V: TRBV29-1; J: TRBJ2-7; D: NA; size: NA; DNA: TGCAGCGTTGAAGAGGCGGGCTACGAGCAGTACTTC; CDR3: CSVEEAGYEQYF
V: TRBV30; J: TRBJ2-7; D: NA; size: NA; DNA: TGTGCCTGGAGGGTTCGCTGGAGCAGGGAGGACGAGCAGTACTTC; CDR3: CAWRVRWSREDEQYF
V: TRBV19; J: TRBJ2-1; D: TRBD2; size: NA; DNA: TGTGCCAGTAGCCGCGGGGGGGCTTTTTTAAATGAGCAGTTCTTC; CDR3: CASSRGGAFLNEQFF
V: TRBV27; J: TRBJ2-7; D: NA; size: NA; DNA: TGTGCCAGCAGCGACTCAGGGCCATACGAGCAGTACTTC; CDR3: CASSDSGPYEQYF
V: TRBV9; J: TRBJ2-3; D: NA; size: NA; DNA: TGTGCCAGCAGCGTAGACAGGGATCGGGATACGCAGTATTTT; CDR3: CASSVDRDRDTQYF
V: TRBV15; J: TRBJ2-6; D: NA; size: NA; DNA: TGTGCCACCAGCTCATCCCGGGCTCCTCACTCTGGGGCCAACGTCCTGACTTTC; CDR3: CATSSSRAPHSGANVLTF
V: TRBV5-8; J: TRBJ1-6; D: TRBD1; size: NA; DNA: TGTGCCAGCAGCGTGGGACAGGGGAATTCACCCCTCCACTTT; CDR3: CASSVGQGNSPLHF
V: TRBV29-1; J: TRBJ1-3; D: TRBD1; size: NA; DNA: TGCAGCGCCGAGGTCGACAGGGATTTGAACACCATATATTTT; CDR3: CSAEVDRDLNTIYF
V: TRBV7-9; J: TRBJ2-5; D: NA; size: NA; DNA: TGTGCCAGCAGCCCCCGTGACGGTTGGTCCCAGTACTTC; CDR3: CASSPRDGWSQYF
V: TRBV6-1; J: TRBJ2-6; D: NA; size: NA; DNA: TGTGCCAGCAGTGGCCTTCTCGGGGCCAACGTCCTGACTTTC; CDR3: CASSGLLGANVLTF
V: TRBV29-1; J: TRBJ2-3; D: TRBD2; size: NA; DNA: TGCAGCGTTGAACGGCGTACTAGCGGTGAACACACAGATACGCAGTATTTT; CDR3: CSVERRTSGEHTDTQYF
V: TRBV11-3; J: TRBJ2-1; D: NA; size: NA; DNA: TGTGCCAGCAGCTTTACAGGGTTCGATGAGCAGTTCTTC; CDR3: CASSFTGFDEQFF
V: TRBV6-4; J: TRBJ2-3; D: TRBD2; size: NA; DNA: TGTGCCAGCAGTATAAGACTAGCGGGAATTAGCACAGATACGCAGTATTTT; CDR3: CASSIRLAGISTDTQYF
V: TRBV5-6; J: TRBJ2-7; D: TRBD1; size: few; DNA: TGTGCCAGCAGTCCCCGCGCGACAGGGTTCATCTACGAGCAGTACTTC; CDR3: CASSPRATGFIYEQYF